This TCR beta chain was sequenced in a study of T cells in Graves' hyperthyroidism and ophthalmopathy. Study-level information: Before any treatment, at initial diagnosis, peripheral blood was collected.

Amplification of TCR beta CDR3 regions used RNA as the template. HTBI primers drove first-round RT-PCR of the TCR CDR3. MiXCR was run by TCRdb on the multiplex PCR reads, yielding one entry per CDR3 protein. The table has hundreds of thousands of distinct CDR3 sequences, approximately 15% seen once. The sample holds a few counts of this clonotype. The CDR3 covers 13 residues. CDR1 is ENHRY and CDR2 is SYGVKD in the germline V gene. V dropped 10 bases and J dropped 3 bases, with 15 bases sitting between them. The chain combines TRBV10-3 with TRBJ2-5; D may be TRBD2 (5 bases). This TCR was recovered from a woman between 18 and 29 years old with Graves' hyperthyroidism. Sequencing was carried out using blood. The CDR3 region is CATNLAREETQYF. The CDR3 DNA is TGTGCCACAAACTTGGCGCGGGAAGAGACCCAGTACTTC.